These 26 T cell receptor beta chains came from one sample sequenced in a study of cytomegalovirus exposure and HLA in healthy donors. The primer mix had 60 Vbeta and 13 Jbeta primers. TCRdb's table, derived via immunoSEQ multiplex PCR, lists solely in-frame clones and lacks some. Seen here are about 180,000 clones, around three quarters observed once, and the top ten hold under 2%. Sequencing used PBMCs. The receptors here all came from a woman in her 30s in good health and CMV-seronegative.

The genes are TRBV15 and TRBJ1-3, with 8 bases that match TRBD1. Trimming took 8 bases from V and 4 from J; bases not matched to a gene: 4. CDR3 length: 13 residues. Looked up from germline, CDR1 is LNHNV and CDR2 is YYDKDF (reference sequence). CDR3 nucleotide sequence: TGTGCCACCCTACAGGGGGAAGGAAACACCATATATTTT. It translates to CATLQGEGNTIYF.

The gene calls are TRBV9 and TRBJ2-7; the D gene is possibly TRBD1 (5 bases). V lost 0 bases and J 5 bases, leaving 9 bases between the germline ends. This CDR3 spans 13 amino acids. The germline CDR1 and CDR2 sequences are SGDLS and YYNGEE. The CDR3 DNA is TGTGCCAGCAGCGTAGCTCTCAGGGACGAGCAGTACTTC. Translation: CASSVALRDEQYF.

A word on this clone: The sample has other DNA sequences that encode this CDR3 too. The V gene is TRBV9, the J gene TRBJ1-5; 7 positions match TRBD1. The CDR3 sequence is 13 residues long. Germline values: CDR1 SGDLS, CDR2 YYNGEE. The ends lost 2 bases at V and 4 bases at J; junction bases unmatched: 0. CDR3 sequence (DNA): TGTGCCAGCAGCGTGGGACAGAATCAGCCCCAGCATTTT. Translating it yields CASSVGQNQPQHF.

The chain combines TRBV9 with TRBJ1-1; no definite D call. This CDR3 contains 13 residues. Trimming pared 3 bases from V and 4 bases from J, leaving 10 bases between. Germline loops: CDR1 SGDLS, CDR2 YYNGEE. The CDR3 DNA reads TGTGCCAGCAGCGCGGTCGGTGCCACTGAAGCTTTCTTT. This sequence encodes CASSAVGATEAFF.

The V call is TRBV27, the J call TRBJ2-3; tentative D call: TRBD2 (6 bases). Germline V gene data show CDR1 as MNHEY and CDR2 as SMNVEV (reference sequence). Trimming cost V 6 bases and J 2 bases, with 21 bases left between them. The CDR3 has 17 residues. The CDR3 is CASREGPPALNTDTQYF. The CDR3 coding sequence is TGTGCCAGCAGGGAGGGGCCTCCAGCCCTGAACACAGATACGCAGTATTTT.

The genes are TRBV18 and TRBJ1-6; the match to TRBD1 covers 8 bases. V was clipped by 6 bases and J by 8 bases; unmatched bases: 15. This CDR3 is built from 17 residues. CDR1 is KGHSH, CDR2 LQKENI, per germline. The CDR3 loop is CASSTYTGTGGDSPLHF. CDR3 in DNA: TGTGCCAGCTCGACTTACACCGGGACAGGAGGGGATTCACCCCTCCACTTT.

This clone was recorded a few times. The CDR3 DNA reads as TGTGCCAGCGAGACAGCCTACAATGAGCAGTTCTTC. Translating it yields CASETAYNEQFF. The rearrangement uses TRBV6-1 and TRBJ2-1; possible D gene TRBD1, 5 bases. The CDR3 runs to 12 residues. Germline CDR1 MNHNS, CDR2 SASEGT. V lost 8 bases to trimming and J lost 2 bases, with 7 bases between them.

This chain links TRBV6-5 with TRBJ2-5, with 7 bases identical to TRBD1. V shed 6 bases, J shed 5 bases, and the junction held 9 bases outside the gene matches. Germline assignment: CDR1 MNHEY and CDR2 SVGAGI. The CDR3 has 14 amino acids. The CDR3 sequence is CASRRQGVRETQYF. CDR3 DNA sequence: TGTGCCAGCAGAAGGCAGGGGGTTCGGGAGACCCAGTACTTC.

The V gene is TRBV5-1, the J gene TRBJ2-7, with a weak D call TRBD1 (7 bases). Trimming stripped 3 bases from V and 0 bases from J, with 13 bases between. In germline, CDR1 is SGHRS, CDR2 YFSETQ. There are 15 residues in the CDR3. The CDR3 sequence is CASSSGDRASYEQYF. Written as DNA, the CDR3 is TGCGCCAGCAGCTCGGGGGACAGAGCCTCCTACGAGCAGTACTTC.

The rearrangement uses TRBV5-4 and TRBJ1-1, with D perhaps matching TRBD1 (6 bases). Per the germline V gene, CDR1 is SGHNT and CDR2 is YYREEE (reference sequence). The V and J ends lost 2 bases and 0 bases respectively, with 8 bases between them. The CDR3 contains 14 residues. The CDR3 coding sequence is TGTGCCAGCAGCTTCCAGGGGCTGAACACTGAAGCTTTCTTT. Protein: CASSFQGLNTEAFF.

The V call is TRBV5-6, the J call TRBJ2-5; TRBD2 matches 10 bases. Germline V gene sequence: CDR1 SGHDT, CDR2 YYEEEE. The CDR3 sequence is 17 residues long. J was trimmed by 5 bases and V by 2 bases; bases with no gene match: 12. DNA of the CDR3: TGTGCCAGCAGCTTCTATAGCGGGGGGCTGTCAGGGGAGACCCAGTACTTC. Translating gives CASSFYSGGLSGETQYF.

There are a few counts of this clone. V gene TRBV6-4 combines with J gene TRBJ2-3, with TRBD1 as a possible D gene (5 bases). The germline V gene encodes CDR1 MRHNA and CDR2 SNTAGT. Trimming shortened V by 0 bases and J by 2 bases, and 9 bases separated the two germline ends. The CDR3 is made up of 15 amino acids. The CDR3 here is CASSDSQGFTDTQYF. The CDR3 DNA reads as TGTGCCAGCAGTGACTCCCAGGGTTTCACAGATACGCAGTATTTT.

The rearrangement links TRBV12-5 to TRBJ2-5, with 9 positions matching TRBD1. V shed 4 bases, J shed 2 bases, and the junction held 5 bases outside the gene matches. The CDR3 is 15 amino acids. CDR1 and CDR2 from the germline V gene are LGHNT and FRNRAP. The CDR3 is CASGSYRGRQETQYF. The DNA of the CDR3 is TGTGCTAGTGGTTCGTACAGGGGGCGGCAAGAGACCCAGTACTTC.

V gene TRBV27 combines with J gene TRBJ2-7; 11 positions match TRBD1. The CDR3 is 15 amino acids. Germline trimming cut 5 bases from V and 1 base from J; bases unmatched to any gene: 4. Germline CDR1 MNHEY, CDR2 SMNVEV (reference sequence). CDR3 region: CASSPGQGASYEQYF. The CDR3 DNA reads as TGTGCCAGCAGTCCCGGACAGGGGGCATCCTACGAGCAGTACTTC.

J is TRBJ2-1 and V is TRBV5-1, with D tentatively TRBD2 (6 bases). CDR1 and CDR2 from the germline V gene are SGHRS and YFSETQ. Trimming shortened V by 7 bases and J by 4 bases, and 18 bases separated the two germline ends. The CDR3 runs to 15 residues. The CDR3 reads CASHYGGSGYNEQFF. The DNA of the CDR3 is TGCGCCAGCCATTACGGGGGAAGTGGATACAATGAGCAGTTCTTC.

This chain connects TRBV9 to TRBJ2-3; TRBD1 matches at 9 bases. V was pared by 7 bases and J by 4 bases, with 7 bases of the junction left unmatched. Germline V lookup: CDR1 SGDLS, CDR2 YYNGEE. CDR3 length equals 14 residues. DNA of the CDR3: TGTGCCAGCGCCCCAGGGACAGGGCCAGATACGCAGTATTTT. Translated, it gives CASAPGTGPDTQYF.

V is TRBV6-1 and J is TRBJ2-2; perhaps TRBD1 as D (6 bases). Trimming pared 3 bases from V and 5 bases from J, leaving 13 bases between. Germline V gene lookup returns CDR1 MNHNS and CDR2 SASEGT. This CDR3 region has 15 residues. The CDR3 DNA sequence: TGTGCCAGCAGTGAGGCGCAGGGGTCGACCGGGGAGCTGTTTTTT. It specifies CASSEAQGSTGELFF.

This rearrangement joins TRBV27 to TRBJ2-1; 7 bases line up with TRBD1. From germline, CDR1 is MNHEY and CDR2 SMNVEV (reference sequence). The junction had 5 bases not matched to a gene; V was cut back by 0 bases and J by 3 bases. The CDR3 runs to 16 residues. The CDR3 loop is CASSLSGGPLYNEQFF. DNA for the CDR3: TGTGCCAGCAGTTTATCAGGGGGCCCTCTCTACAATGAGCAGTTCTTC.

The genes are TRBV4-2 and TRBJ2-5; 8 nucleotides match TRBD2. Per the germline V gene, CDR1 is LGHNA and CDR2 is YNFKEQ. This CDR3 spans 15 amino acids. V lost 3 bases to trimming and J lost 5 bases; unmatched junction nucleotides: 8. CDR3 sequence (DNA): TGTGCCAGCAGCCACCCCGGGACTAGTGAGGAGACCCAGTACTTC. It encodes CASSHPGTSEETQYF.

V and J are TRBV6-1 and TRBJ1-1, with D maybe TRBD1 (6 bases). The V and J ends lost 5 bases and 5 bases respectively, with 15 bases between them. The germline gives CDR1 MNHNS, CDR2 SASEGT. The CDR3 runs to 14 residues. This CDR3 reads CASSLTGLGTEAFF. CDR3 nucleotides: TGTGCCAGCAGTTTAACAGGGTTGGGGACTGAAGCTTTCTTT.

The chain is built from TRBV10-3 and TRBJ2-2, with 7 bases identical to TRBD1. With V trimmed by 7 bases and J by 0 bases, 8 bases remained unmatched. The CDR3 has 16 amino acids. CDR1 is ENHRY, CDR2 SYGVKD, per germline. The CDR3 coding sequence is TGTGCCATCACCGGGGCCAGGGGGTCGAACACCGGGGAGCTGTTTTTT. The encoded protein is CAITGARGSNTGELFF.

The chain carries TRBV18 and TRBJ1-4; 8 bases line up with TRBD1. Germline loops: CDR1 KGHSH, CDR2 LQKENI. With V trimmed by 6 bases and J by 3 bases, 6 bases remained unmatched. There are 15 residues in the CDR3. CDR3 in DNA: TGTGCCAGCTCGCGCAAACAGGGGGCTAATGAAAAACTGTTTTTT. It is translated as CASSRKQGANEKLFF. The full variable domain, in which reference TRBV18 and TRBJ1-4 provide the parts outside the CDR3, is NAGVMQNPRHLVRRRGQEARLRCSPMKGHSHVYWYRQLPEEGLKFMVYLQKENIIDESGMPKERFSAEFPKEGPSILRIQQVVRGDSAAYFCASSRKQGANEKLFFGSGTQLSVL.

This rearrangement joins TRBV5-1 to TRBJ2-1; a possible D gene is TRBD2 (5 bases). The germline CDR1 and CDR2 sequences are SGHRS and YFSETQ. CDR3 length: 15 amino acids. V lost 0 bases and J lost 8, with 15 bases in between. The CDR3 DNA reads as TGCGCCAGCAGCTTGGACCCCGTCCTGGAGGATGAGCAGTTCTTC. It translates to CASSLDPVLEDEQFF. Based on the CDR3 plus reference TRBV5-1 and TRBJ2-1, the full variable domain is KAGVTQTPRYLIKTRGQQVTLSCSPISGHRSVSWYQQTPGQGLQFLFEYFSETQRNKGNFPGRFSGRQFSNSRSEMNVSTLELGDSALYLCASSLDPVLEDEQFFGPGTRLTVL.

This clone was seen once. The chain couples TRBV14 to TRBJ2-5; no clear D gene. Germline lookup yields CDR1 SGHDN and CDR2 FVKESK. Trimming shortened V by 4 bases and J by 10 bases, and 16 bases separated the two germline ends. CDR3 size: 13 residues. The CDR3 DNA sequence: TGTGCCAGCAGCCCAAGAATGTACGGAGACCAGTACTTC. This translates into CASSPRMYGDQYF.

Here the CDR3 reads CASSSGQGNAQPQHF. In DNA form, the CDR3 reads TGTGCCAGCAGCTCGGGACAGGGAAATGCTCAGCCCCAGCATTTT. This rearrangement joins TRBV11-2 to TRBJ1-5; 9 bases match TRBD1. Per the germline V gene, CDR1 is SGHAT and CDR2 is FQNNGV. The CDR3 has 15 residues. J gave up 6 bases and V 4 bases, and 7 bases lay outside the gene matches.

The rearrangement uses TRBV7-9 and TRBJ2-2, with TRBD1 matching over 7 bases. V gave up 5 bases and J gave up 4 bases; unmatched junction bases: 7. This CDR3 region has 15 residues. Germline loops: CDR1 SEHNR, CDR2 FQNEAQ (reference sequence). In nucleotides, the CDR3 is TGTGCCAGCAGCGCGAGGGACAGCTTCACCGGGGAGCTGTTTTTT. This gives the protein CASSARDSFTGELFF.